The 22 T cell receptor beta chains in this list originate from one sample, sequenced in a study of cytomegalovirus exposure and HLA in healthy donors. Primers: 60 Vbeta forward and 13 Jbeta reverse. TCRdb keeps only in-frame clones here, not all; method: immunoSEQ multiplex PCR. The data hold approximately 97,000 clones, with 80% to 85% observed a single time. Sample: PBMCs. The receptor set was obtained from a woman between 65 and 79 years old in good health and CMV-seropositive.

V is TRBV4-3 and J is TRBJ2-5; TRBD2 agrees at 11 bases. Germline V lookup: CDR1 LGHNA, CDR2 YSLEER. The length of the CDR3 is 16 residues. Germline trimming cut 1 base from V and 5 bases from J; bases unmatched to any gene: 6. The CDR3 coding sequence is TGCGCCAGCAGCCAAGGATCTAGCGGGAGGACGGAGACCCAGTACTTC. Translating gives CASSQGSSGRTETQYF.

The chain joins TRBV7-6 to TRBJ1-1, with 9 bases matching TRBD1. CDR3 size: 13 residues. Germline V gene lookup returns CDR1 SGHVS and CDR2 FNYEAQ. Losses at the gene ends were 5 bases for V and 10 bases for J; bases not matched to a gene: 8. CDR3 sequence: CASSPGQGQLAFF. CDR3 DNA sequence: TGTGCCAGCAGCCCGGGACAGGGACAATTAGCTTTCTTT.

The chain has TRBV18 and TRBJ1-2, with D possibly matching TRBD1 (6 bases). The CDR3 extends over 15 amino acids. Trimming stripped 6 bases from V and 4 bases from J, with 18 bases between. Germline CDR1 and CDR2: KGHSH and LQKENI. CDR3 sequence reads: CASSPGAGLIYGYTF. CDR3 DNA sequence: TGTGCCAGCTCCCCAGGGGCCGGTCTGATCTATGGCTACACCTTC.

This sequence joins TRBV18 and TRBJ2-5, with 7 bases that match TRBD1. Trimming cost V 3 bases and J 1 base; bases outside gene matches: 5. The CDR3 sequence is 15 residues long. Germline V CDR1 and CDR2: KGHSH, LQKENI. In DNA form, the CDR3 reads TGTGCCAGCTCACCGCAGGGGGATTCCCAAGAGACCCAGTACTTC. Its protein product is CASSPQGDSQETQYF.

This clone was found once. The chain is built from TRBV18 and TRBJ1-2, with TRBD1 as a possible D gene (5 bases). This CDR3 spans 13 amino acids. Deletions cut 4 bases from V and 0 bases from J, with 6 bases between. CDR1 KGHSH and CDR2 LQKENI come from the germline V gene. The CDR3 sequence is CASSRGANYGYTF. The CDR3 DNA reads TGTGCCAGCTCACGGGGGGCTAACTATGGCTACACCTTC.

This clone was seen only a few times. The chain links TRBV5-4 to TRBJ2-7, with 9 bases identical to TRBD2. This CDR3 is 15 amino acids long. In germline, CDR1 is SGHNT, CDR2 YYREEE (reference sequence). The trim removed 0 bases at V and 7 bases at J, leaving 8 bases unmatched. The CDR3 is CASSLGGGRAGEQYF. In nucleotides, the CDR3 is TGTGCCAGCAGCTTGGGGGGCGGGAGGGCCGGGGAGCAGTACTTC.

This chain uses TRBV5-5 with TRBJ2-7, with D tentatively TRBD1 (5 bases). Looked up from germline, CDR1 is SGHKS and CDR2 is YYEKEE (reference sequence). The length of the CDR3 is 14 residues. Trimming stripped 1 base from V and 2 bases from J, with 10 bases between. CDR3 DNA: TGTGCCAGCAGCTTGACAGGCAGGGCCTACGAGCAGTACTTC. Translated, it gives CASSLTGRAYEQYF.

The V call is TRBV15, the J call TRBJ2-3; TRBD2 aligns across 12 bases. This CDR3 comprises 17 residues. CDR1 is LNHNV and CDR2 is YYDKDF in the germline V gene (reference sequence). Germline trimming cut 4 bases from V and 0 bases from J; bases unmatched to any gene: 5. The chain's CDR3 is CATSTGTSGSSTDTQYF. DNA for the CDR3: TGTGCCACCAGCACCGGGACTAGCGGGTCTAGCACAGATACGCAGTATTTT.

This chain links TRBV18 with TRBJ1-2, with D possibly being TRBD1 (6 bases). The germline V gene has CDR1 KGHSH and CDR2 LQKENI. Trimming left V 1 base short and J 8 bases short, with 11 bases between. The CDR3 has 13 amino acids. CDR3 sequence reads: CASSPQGVSGYTF. Written as DNA, the CDR3 is TGTGCCAGCTCACCACAGGGGGTTTCAGGCTACACCTTC.

This clone was seen repeatedly, ten times or more. The rearrangement uses TRBV5-8 and TRBJ2-7; D not certain. Trimming cost V 6 bases and J 2 bases, with 21 bases left between them. The CDR3 length is 16 residues. Germline V gives CDR1 SGHTS, CDR2 YDEGEE. The CDR3 protein is CASTPPWPRGTYEQYF. In DNA form, the CDR3 reads TGTGCCAGCACCCCCCCCTGGCCGCGAGGCACCTACGAGCAGTACTTC.

The V call is TRBV7-2, the J call TRBJ2-3; 11 bases map to TRBD2. Trimming took 6 bases from V and 6 from J; bases not matched to a gene: 8. CDR1 SGHTA and CDR2 FQGNSA come from the germline V gene. CDR3 size: 15 residues. CDR3 coding DNA: TGTGCCAGCAGATCTAGCGGGGGGACTTGGGATACGCAGTATTTT. It is translated as CASRSSGGTWDTQYF.

J is TRBJ2-1 and V is TRBV27, with a tentative D call TRBD2 (6 bases). Germline assignment: CDR1 MNHEY and CDR2 SMNVEV (reference sequence). This CDR3 region has 14 residues. The V and J ends lost 7 bases and 9 bases respectively, with 19 bases between them. CDR3 sequence reads: CASNNGGTRGEQFF. The CDR3 nucleotides are TGTGCCAGCAATAATGGCGGGACTCGTGGTGAGCAGTTCTTC.

The rearrangement joins TRBV6-1 to TRBJ2-3, with TRBD1 matching 7 bases. Germline CDR1 reads MNHNS; CDR2 reads SASEGT. The CDR3 totals 14 residues. Trimming at V came to 0 bases and at J to 3 bases, leaving 0 bases not matched to a gene. CDR3 region: CASSEATGTDTQYF. CDR3 DNA: TGTGCCAGCAGTGAAGCGACAGGGACAGATACGCAGTATTTT.

The J gene is TRBJ2-1, the V gene TRBV7-2, with 14 positions matching TRBD2. The V segment lost 3 bases and the J segment 7 bases; nucleotides outside the gene matches: 8. This CDR3 comprises 17 residues. The germline CDR1 and CDR2 sequences are SGHTA and FQGNSA. CDR3 sequence (DNA): TGTGCCAGCAGCTTTGTAGCCGGGACTAGCGGGAGAAATGAGCAGTTCTTC. Translation gives CASSFVAGTSGRNEQFF.

This chain's CDR3 is CASSQGTGLEGYTF. The CDR3 region has the DNA TGTGCCAGCAGCCAAGGGACAGGGCTAGAAGGCTACACCTTC. The chain combines TRBV4-2 with TRBJ1-2; 8 bases are a match to TRBD1. CDR1 LGHNA and CDR2 YNFKEQ come from the germline V gene. Losses at the gene ends were 1 base for V and 8 bases for J; bases not matched to a gene: 6. The CDR3 extends over 14 amino acids.

This clone was seen a handful of times. The chain carries TRBV9 and TRBJ1-3, with 8 positions matching TRBD1. The CDR3 has 16 amino acids. The germline CDR1 and CDR2 sequences are SGDLS and YYNGEE. Losses at the gene ends were 2 bases for V and 0 bases for J; bases not matched to a gene: 4. The CDR3 loop is CASSVGQGASGNTIYF. Here the CDR3 DNA reads TGTGCCAGCAGCGTGGGCCAGGGGGCCTCTGGAAACACCATATATTTT.

The gene calls are TRBV5-1 and TRBJ2-1; 9 nucleotides line up with TRBD2. The germline gives CDR1 SGHRS, CDR2 YFSETQ. The length of the CDR3 is 15 residues. V lost 7 bases, J lost 0 bases, and 5 bases stayed unmatched. Here the CDR3 DNA reads TGCGCCAGCCGCCCGACTAGCGGCTCCTACAATGAGCAGTTCTTC. As protein: CASRPTSGSYNEQFF.

CDR3 loop: CASSLIASGSWDEQFF. The CDR3 nucleotides are TGTGCCAGCAGTCTCATCGCGAGCGGGAGTTGGGATGAGCAGTTCTTC. The chain combines TRBV27 with TRBJ2-1; 8 nucleotides agree with TRBD2. The junction had 14 bases not matched to a gene; V was cut back by 5 bases and J by 8 bases. The germline gives CDR1 MNHEY, CDR2 SMNVEV (reference sequence). CDR3 length: 16 residues.

V and J are TRBV2 and TRBJ2-4; TRBD2 aligns across 8 bases. Germline loops: CDR1 SNHLY, CDR2 FYNNEI. This CDR3 region has 14 residues. The J segment lost 1 base and the V segment lost 9 bases, leaving 5 bases of the junction unmatched. The CDR3 sequence: CASQRESAKNIQYF. CDR3 in DNA: TGTGCCAGTCAGCGGGAGTCGGCCAAAAACATTCAGTACTTC.

On this clone itself: This specimen includes other DNA sequences encoding the same CDR3. CDR3 sequence: CASSSGGSSYEQYF. CDR3 DNA sequence: TGTGCCAGCAGTTCCGGGGGGTCCTCCTACGAGCAGTACTTC. V and J are TRBV28 and TRBJ2-7, with TRBD2 matching over 7 bases. Trimming took 4 bases from V and 0 from J; bases not matched to a gene: 3. This CDR3 is 14 amino acids long. Germline CDR1 reads MDHEN; CDR2 reads SYDVKM. Together with reference TRBV28 and TRBJ2-7, the CDR3 gives the full variable domain: DVKVTQSSRYLVKRTGEKVFLECVQDMDHENMFWYRQDPGLGLRLIYFSYDVKMKEKGDIPEGYSVSREKKERFSLILESASTNQTSMYLCASSSGGSSYEQYFGPGTRLTVT.

DNA of the CDR3: TGTGCCAGCTCACCAGAACAGGTTAGGACTGAAGCTTTCTTT. Protein sequence: CASSPEQVRTEAFF. V usage is TRBV18 and J usage is TRBJ1-1; D is perhaps TRBD1 (5 bases). Germline V gives CDR1 KGHSH, CDR2 LQKENI. Trimming took off 2 bases at V and 5 bases at J, with 12 bases between the two ends. The CDR3 sequence is 14 residues long.

This clone was detected only once. This sequence joins TRBV7-2 and TRBJ2-5; 11 bases match TRBD2. With 5 bases clipped from V and 5 bases from J, the junction kept 13 bases outside the gene matches. The CDR3 covers 17 residues. Per the germline V gene, CDR1 is SGHTA and CDR2 is FQGNSA. CDR3 residues: CASSHGTSGFGRETQYF. The CDR3 DNA reads TGTGCCAGCAGCCATGGGACTAGCGGATTCGGGAGGGAGACCCAGTACTTC.